This TCR beta chain stems from a study of blood T cell repertoires in COVID-19. Germline V gene lookup returns CDR1 SEHNR and CDR2 FQNEAQ (reference sequence). With 1 base clipped from V and 6 bases from J, the junction kept 8 bases outside the gene matches. The CDR3 length is 15 residues. Clones were read by immunoSEQ multiplex PCR, and TCRdb kept only the in-frame ones, dropping some. The sample lists roughly 280,000 clones, 88% occurring once. The receptor was isolated from a woman aged 45-65 years who had recovered from COVID-19. The chain combines TRBV7-9 with TRBJ1-1, with TRBD1 matching over 7 bases. Sequenced material: PBMCs or T cells enriched from blood (not recorded which). DNA of the CDR3: TGTGCCAGCAGCTTAGGGGGACAGCTCACCCCTGAAGCTTTCTTT. It yields the protein CASSLGGQLTPEAFF.